A single sample is the source of the 31 T cell receptor beta chains below, sequenced in a study of early T cells in non-severe SARS-CoV-2 infection (dated by TCRdb to the early 2020s). Library prep was done by 5' RACE. TCRdb lists the instrument as NextSeq 500. TCRdb trimmed public reads at Q25 via fastp, called clones via MiXCR and kept in-frame beta chains. Entries are consolidated by CDR3 protein sequence, retaining the most common genes and DNA. In this sample the table shows roughly 99,000 distinct CDR3 sequences, 11% of which occur a single time. Clones ranked in the top ten supply 6.5% to 8% of the sample. The sequenced sample was whole blood. The receptor source for this set is an adult who was a healthcare worker with PCR-confirmed SARS-CoV-2 infection or an uninfected control (not recorded which).

This clonotype has at least ten counts. This chain joins TRBV11-2 and TRBJ2-1; 8 bases fit TRBD1. The CDR3 covers 14 residues. Germline values: CDR1 SGHAT, CDR2 FQNNGV. The trim removed 1 base at V and 10 bases at J, leaving 6 bases unmatched. In DNA form, the CDR3 reads TGTGCCAGCAGCTTAGTCATGAGGACAGGGGAGCAGTTCTTC. Its translation: CASSLVMRTGEQFF.

This clonotype has a handful of counts. The chain has TRBV7-8 and TRBJ1-1; D possibly corresponds to TRBD1 (6 bases). Trimming pared 6 bases from V and 6 bases from J, leaving 23 bases between. The CDR3 consists of 16 residues. Germline CDR1 and CDR2: SGHVS and FQNEAQ. This CDR3 reads CASSYGQSRLRAEAFF. The CDR3 DNA sequence: TGTGCCAGCAGTTATGGACAGAGCCGCCTTCGCGCTGAAGCTTTCTTT.

This clonotype was found many times. The V and J genes are TRBV10-3 and TRBJ2-2; no reliable D call. Germline CDR1 ENHRY, CDR2 SYGVKD. The V end lost 8 bases, the J end lost 6 bases, and 10 bases lay between the germline ends. This CDR3 region has 12 residues. This CDR3 reads CAILVPSGELFF. CDR3 in DNA: TGTGCCATCCTAGTCCCCTCCGGGGAGCTGTTTTTT.

This chain connects TRBV11-2 to TRBJ2-7, with D hard to call. This CDR3 region has 11 residues. Deletions cut 5 bases from V and 6 bases from J, with 8 bases between. Germline loops: CDR1 SGHAT, CDR2 FQNNGV. The CDR3 spells CASSPYSEQYF. CDR3 nucleotides: TGTGCCAGCAGCCCGTATAGCGAGCAGTACTTC.

The table lists this clonotype with many counts. The chain employs TRBV6-4 and TRBJ2-2, with D hard to call. V gave up 11 bases and J gave up 0 bases, with 10 bases separating them. Germline V gives CDR1 MRHNA, CDR2 SNTAGT. This CDR3 is built from 13 residues. CDR3 DNA sequence: TGTGCCTCCAGGACGGCGAACACCGGGGAGCTGTTTTTT. Encoded protein: CASRTANTGELFF.

This clonotype was counted many times. The chain joins TRBV7-8 to TRBJ2-5; no reliable D call. V was trimmed by 4 bases and J by 4 bases, leaving 10 bases between them. The CDR3 length is 13 residues. Germline assignment: CDR1 SGHVS and CDR2 FQNEAQ. DNA of the CDR3: TGTGCCAGCAGCTCCAGTCTTCCAGAGACCCAGTACTTC. Translating it yields CASSSSLPETQYF.

The chain carries TRBV11-2 and TRBJ2-6, with D unresolved. This CDR3 is 18 amino acids long. Germline V lookup: CDR1 SGHAT, CDR2 FQNNGV. V gave up 0 bases and J gave up 1 base, with 13 bases separating them. The chain's CDR3 is CASSLESPRQSGANVLTF. Written as DNA, the CDR3 is TGTGCCAGCAGCTTAGAATCCCCCCGGCAATCTGGGGCCAACGTCCTGACTTTC.

This clonotype was picked up one time. The V and J genes are TRBV6-6 and TRBJ2-1; D perhaps matches TRBD1 (5 bases). Germline CDR1 MNHNY, CDR2 SVGAGI (reference sequence). V lost 6 bases and J 4 bases, leaving 16 bases between the germline ends. The CDR3 is 15 residues long. Here the CDR3 reads CASRPPSDKYNEQFF. DNA for the CDR3: TGTGCCAGCAGACCCCCTTCGGACAAATACAATGAGCAGTTCTTC.

This clonotype showed up many times. This chain joins TRBV6-2 or TRBV6-3 and TRBJ2-1, with D tentatively TRBD2 (6 bases). Germline loops: CDR1 MNHEY, CDR2 SVGEGT. V lost 10 bases, J lost 3 bases, and 10 bases lay in between. The CDR3 is made up of 12 amino acids. The CDR3 sequence: CATKDYYNEQFF. The CDR3 coding sequence is TGTGCCACCAAGGACTACTACAATGAGCAGTTCTTC.

This chain joins TRBV13 and TRBJ2-7; 7 bases fit TRBD2. Germline V CDR1 and CDR2: PRHDT, FYEKMQ (reference sequence). The CDR3 has 16 residues. Trimming took 0 bases from V and 3 from J; bases not matched to a gene: 8. The chain's CDR3 is CASSLGRAGRVYEQYF. CDR3 coding DNA: TGTGCCAGCAGCTTAGGGCGAGCGGGACGGGTCTACGAGCAGTACTTC.

V gene TRBV12-3 or TRBV12-4 combines with J gene TRBJ2-4; the D gene is possibly TRBD1 (5 bases). The CDR3 has 16 amino acids. V was trimmed by 1 base and J by 0 bases, leaving 10 bases between them. The CDR3 sequence is CASSLGGRIAKNIQYF. The DNA for the CDR3 is TGTGCCAGCAGTTTAGGGGGCCGTATAGCCAAAAACATTCAGTACTTC.

The chain employs TRBV13 and TRBJ2-3; perhaps TRBD1 as D (8 bases). The CDR3 has 16 residues. CDR1 PRHDT and CDR2 FYEKMQ come from the germline V gene (reference sequence). V was shortened by 4 bases and J by 3 bases, with 17 bases between the two germline ends. The CDR3 DNA follows: TGTGCCAGCAGCTCAAGACAGGGGAGGGGGACAGATACGCAGTATTTT. Its translation is CASSSRQGRGTDTQYF.

This clonotype showed up many times. The gene calls are TRBV5-1 and TRBJ1-3; 9 positions agree with TRBD1. This CDR3 is built from 19 residues. In germline, CDR1 is SGHRS, CDR2 YFSETQ. J lost 0 bases, V lost 4 bases, and 14 bases had no gene match. This CDR3 reads CASSGTGTGWSSSGNTIYF. DNA of the CDR3: TGCGCCAGCAGCGGCACCGGGACAGGGTGGTCTAGCTCTGGAAACACCATATATTTT. The complete variable domain, with remaining parts taken from reference TRBV5-1 and TRBJ1-3, reads KAGVTQTPRYLIKTRGQQVTLSCSPISGHRSVSWYQQTPGQGLQFLFEYFSETQRNKGNFPGRFSGRQFSNSRSEMNVSTLELGDSALYLCASSGTGTGWSSSGNTIYFGEGSWLTVV.

This clonotype was seen many times. The gene calls are TRBV6-6 and TRBJ2-5; 12 nucleotides agree with TRBD2. Trimming removed 5 bases from V and 1 base from J; junction bases left unmatched: 5. The CDR3 runs to 16 residues. Germline V lookup: CDR1 MNHNY, CDR2 SVGAGI (reference sequence). CDR3 coding DNA: TGTGCCAGCAGTCAACTAGCGGGAGGACTCCAAGAGACCCAGTACTTC. Translating it yields CASSQLAGGLQETQYF.

The chain combines TRBV5-4 with TRBJ2-5, with D hard to call. Looked up from germline, CDR1 is SGHNT and CDR2 is YYREEE (reference sequence). The CDR3 extends over 13 amino acids. Trimming stripped 4 bases from V and 5 bases from J, with 12 bases between. The CDR3 reads CASSRTVGETQYF. CDR3 in DNA: TGTGCCAGCAGCCGCACGGTCGGGGAGACCCAGTACTTC.

This chain links TRBV3-1 with TRBJ2-2; maybe TRBD2 (5 bases). V was shortened by 1 base and J by 4 bases, with 7 bases between the two germline ends. Germline V lookup: CDR1 LGHDT, CDR2 YNNKEL (reference sequence). The CDR3 has 14 residues. DNA for the CDR3: TGTGCCAGCAGCCAAGTCGGAGGCACCGGGGAGCTGTTTTTT. This gives the protein CASSQVGGTGELFF.

The sample holds many counts of this clonotype. The chain links TRBV7-9 to TRBJ2-7; perhaps TRBD1 as D (6 bases). Deletions cut 2 bases from V and 7 bases from J, with 15 bases between. Germline CDR1 reads SEHNR; CDR2 reads FQNEAQ (reference sequence). The CDR3 has 14 amino acids. CDR3 nucleotides: TGTGCCAGCAGCTTAAACAGGGAATCCTCAGAGCAGTACTTC. Protein: CASSLNRESSEQYF.

This clonotype was counted a few times. The junction shows a germline mismatch at one end, possibly a read error. This rearrangement joins TRBV24-1 to TRBJ2-2; tentative D call: TRBD2 (5 bases). The CDR3 runs to 14 residues. CDR1 and CDR2 from the germline V gene are KGHDR and SFDVKD. The CDR3 DNA reads as TGTGCCACCAGTGGGACTCTGCACACCGGAGAGCTGTTTTTT. Its protein is CATSGTLHTGELFF.

This clonotype has more than one count but fewer than ten. The chain combines TRBV29-1 with TRBJ2-5; D not resolved. The CDR3 totals 11 residues. CDR1 and CDR2 from the germline V gene are SQVTM and ANQGSEA. Deletions cut 7 bases from V and 5 bases from J, with 11 bases between. CDR3 sequence reads: CSAGLGETQYF. CDR3 DNA: TGCAGCGCTGGGCTGGGGGAGACCCAGTACTTC.

This clonotype was seen at least ten times. V is TRBV12-3 or TRBV12-4 and J is TRBJ2-3; TRBD1 matches 7 bases. Trimming at V came to 9 bases and at J to 4 bases, leaving 7 bases not matched to a gene. The CDR3 is 13 residues long. The CDR3 loop is CASRRQGPDTQYF. Here the CDR3 DNA reads TGTGCCAGTCGGAGACAGGGCCCAGATACGCAGTATTTT.

This clonotype turned up a few times. This chain uses TRBV6-5 with TRBJ1-6; no clear D gene. V was cut by 0 bases and J by 7 bases, with 7 bases left in between. Germline V lookup: CDR1 MNHEY, CDR2 SVGAGI. This CDR3 contains 14 residues. The CDR3 coding sequence is TGTGCCAGCAGTTACTCGATCCACAATTCACCCCTCCACTTT. This encodes CASSYSIHNSPLHF.

V usage is TRBV6-1 and J usage is TRBJ2-1; 7 positions agree with TRBD2. The CDR3 runs to 14 residues. Germline CDR1 MNHNS, CDR2 SASEGT. V was clipped by 0 bases and J by 6 bases; unmatched bases: 2. The CDR3 DNA is TGTGCCAGCAGTGAAGCGGGAGGGCCCAATGAGCAGTTCTTC. This sequence encodes CASSEAGGPNEQFF.

The chain carries TRBV7-9 and TRBJ2-3; possibly TRBD2 for D (6 bases). The ends were cut back, 6 bases at V and 7 bases at J, with 20 bases in the middle. This CDR3 has 15 amino acids. CDR1 SEHNR and CDR2 FQNEAQ come from the germline V gene (reference sequence). The CDR3 region is CASSTTGDRGYTQYF. In DNA, the CDR3 is TGTGCCAGCAGTACTACGGGAGACCGGGGATATACGCAGTATTTT.

This clonotype was found a few times. The CDR3 coding sequence is TGTGCCAGCAGCCCTTCGACGACACTCACAGATACGCAGTATTTT. This gives the protein CASSPSTTLTDTQYF. The gene calls are TRBV28 and TRBJ2-3; no reliable D call. The CDR3 is 15 amino acids. Germline V gene data show CDR1 as MDHEN and CDR2 as SYDVKM. The germline V and J ends were trimmed by 6 bases and 2 bases, with 15 bases remaining between them.

The chain employs TRBV12-3 or TRBV12-4 and TRBJ1-1; D is uncertain. CDR3 length: 14 amino acids. V dropped 3 bases and J dropped 0 bases, with 8 bases sitting between them. This chain's CDR3 is CASSFGEMNTEAFF. The CDR3 region has the DNA TGTGCCAGCAGTTTCGGGGAAATGAACACTGAAGCTTTCTTT.

The chain has TRBV4-2 and TRBJ2-7; possibly TRBD1 or TRBD2 for D (5 bases each). Germline V gives CDR1 LGHNA, CDR2 YNFKEQ. This CDR3 region has 14 residues. With 0 bases removed from V and 7 bases from J, the gap between germline ends came to 13 bases. The CDR3 sequence is CASSQDGTWGEQYF. CDR3 sequence (DNA): TGTGCCAGCAGCCAAGATGGCACCTGGGGGGAGCAGTACTTC.

In its sample, this clonotype was seen a few times. This rearrangement joins TRBV6-6 to TRBJ1-6, with D possibly matching TRBD1 (6 bases). The V end lost 6 bases, the J end lost 7 bases, and 16 bases lay between the germline ends. Looked up from germline, CDR1 is MNHNY and CDR2 is SVGAGI (reference sequence). This CDR3 is 15 amino acids long. DNA of the CDR3: TGTGCCAGCAGCTTTCCGGGACAAGGGAATTCACCCCTCCACTTT. Translation gives CASSFPGQGNSPLHF.

This chain links TRBV29-1 with TRBJ2-1; a weak D match, TRBD1 (6 bases). V was shortened by 3 bases and J by 12 bases, with 6 bases between the two germline ends. The CDR3 extends over 9 amino acids. Germline CDR1 and CDR2: SQVTM and ANQGSEA. CDR3 sequence: CSVDRGQFF. As DNA, the CDR3 is TGCAGCGTTGACAGGGGGCAGTTCTTC.

V and J are TRBV7-9 and TRBJ2-2; D gene unclear. V was shortened by 5 bases and J by 4 bases, with 5 bases between the two germline ends. Germline CDR1 SEHNR, CDR2 FQNEAQ (reference sequence). The CDR3 length is 12 residues. CDR3 coding DNA: TGTGCCAGCAGCCAGACCACCGGGGAGCTGTTTTTT. This sequence encodes CASSQTTGELFF.

This clonotype showed up many times. CDR3 in DNA: TGCAGTGCTGGAAGTGACAGGGCCCCCGGACAGCCCCAGCATTTT. It codes for CSAGSDRAPGQPQHF. The rearrangement joins TRBV20-1 to TRBJ1-5; 7 bases are a match to TRBD1. The CDR3 is 15 residues long. CDR1 is DFQATT, CDR2 SNEGSKA, per germline (reference sequence). Trimming at V came to 5 bases and at J to 7 bases, leaving 14 bases not matched to a gene.

To note about this clonotype: One end of the junction is discordant with germline, which a read error may explain. The chain combines TRBV28 with TRBJ1-4, with 9 bases aligning to TRBD1. This CDR3 is built from 17 residues. CDR1 is MDHEN and CDR2 is SYDVKM in the germline V gene. The CDR3 nucleotides read TGTGCCAGCAGTCCCTGGGATCGGACAGGGGACCCTGAAAAACCGTTTTTT. Its protein is CASSPWDRTGDPEKPFF. Full variable domain (missing parts from reference TRBV28 and TRBJ1-4): DVKVTQSSRYLVKRTGEKVFLECVQDMDHENMFWYRQDPGLGLRLIYFSYDVKMKEKGDIPEGYSVSREKKERFSLILESASTNQTSMYLCASSPWDRTGDPEKPFFGSGTQLSVL.